This is a list of T cell receptor beta chains from one sample in a study of cytomegalovirus exposure and HLA in healthy donors. TCRdb keeps only in-frame clones here, not all; method: immunoSEQ multiplex PCR. The table has 150,000 to 200,000 clones, about 80% seen once. Sequenced input: PBMCs. Receptors originate from a man aged 35-49 years in good health and CMV-seropositive. CDR3s leave out the opening cysteine and the closing phenylalanine or tryptophan. Each record gives: V gene, J gene, clone size, CDR3 protein. Some rows have no size entry. The others give once, few or many, or a class for an expanded clone.

TRBV10-3,TRBJ2-5,-,AISELGASGRGGETQY
TRBV4-2,TRBJ2-5,-,ASSQGSLDRKETQY
TRBV5-6,TRBJ1-1,-,ASSSGQYLMNTEAF
TRBV6-5,TRBJ2-5,-,ASSPPGQGGETQY
TRBV27,TRBJ2-3,-,ASSLSPLTTYTQY
TRBV5-6,TRBJ2-6,-,ASRSPFGSGANVLT
TRBV9,TRBJ2-5,-,ASSQGTSGGTQY
TRBV4-3,TRBJ2-1,-,ASSLGASGGEQF
TRBV19,TRBJ1-2,-,ASGQSAGYT
TRBV2,TRBJ2-7,few,ASSLTAYEQY
TRBV19,TRBJ2-7,-,ASSQTGRYEQY
TRBV27,TRBJ1-3,-,ASSLTGAGNTIY
TRBV28,TRBJ2-1,-,ASSLLGGTSPNEQF
TRBV5-5,TRBJ2-1,-,ASSPLGGNSYNEQF
TRBV9,TRBJ1-1,-,ASSVAPTGGSTEAF
TRBV9,TRBJ2-6,-,ASAGLSLGANVLT
TRBV18,TRBJ1-3,-,ASSPDGIGNTIY
TRBV10-2,TRBJ2-5,-,ARVTGGPQETQY
TRBV9,TRBJ2-7,-,ASSAGIGLPYEQY
TRBV5-1,TRBJ1-6,-,ASSRTGDNSPLH
TRBV12-5,TRBJ1-5,-,ASGLAPLSLEVGPQH
TRBV7-9,TRBJ1-5,-,ASSLTGEGNQPQH
TRBV7-3,TRBJ2-2,-,ASSPRGTSGRRTGELF
TRBV25-1,TRBJ2-2,few,ASRDRGSGTGELF
TRBV19,TRBJ1-5,few,ASSSTGKPHQPQH
TRBV5-1,TRBJ1-2,-,ASSLGTESNYGYT
TRBV15,TRBJ2-5,few,ATSRGGETQY
TRBV19,TRBJ2-1,-,ASRGGDRVSVEQF
TRBV11-3,TRBJ2-3,-,ASSFDLSTDTQY
TRBV19,TRBJ2-5,-,ASRSTGTGRETQY
TRBV7-9,-,-,ASSPRGGNEQY
TRBV5-1,TRBJ2-5,-,ASSLSGSVQETQY
TRBV7-2,TRBJ1-2,once,ASSLEESSPWGYT
TRBV5-1,TRBJ1-2,once,ASSERQGARYGYT
TRBV14,TRBJ1-2,-,ASSPRDRPYGYT
TRBV5-1,TRBJ2-1,once,ASSLAGGDYNEQF
TRBV20-1,TRBJ1-5,-,SGFRWRPQH
TRBV18,TRBJ2-5,-,ASSTTGGETQY
TRBV13,TRBJ2-5,-,ASSLDPGGPRETQY
TRBV18,TRBJ1-4,-,ASSSQGNTYEKLF
TRBV19,TRBJ1-5,-,ASSQPGRTGGYQPQH
TRBV4-3,TRBJ2-1,few,ASSQGTSAGNEQF
TRBV18,TRBJ2-3,few,ASSPTGGPTDTQY
TRBV30,TRBJ1-2,-,AWSVGQGGYGYT
TRBV19,TRBJ1-3,-,ASSSGDGNTIY
TRBV5-4,TRBJ2-5,-,ASSAGGGTIEETQY
TRBV29-1,TRBJ2-7,-,SVEDQGEQY
TRBV4-1,TRBJ2-3,-,ASSRGDRGTDTQY
TRBV13,TRBJ1-3,-,ASSLLLGNTIY
TRBV5-4,TRBJ2-3,-,ASSLGQGQGTDTQY
TRBV18,TRBJ2-7,-,ASSPGTGGYEQY
TRBV4-2,TRBJ2-1,-,ASSQGTWEQF
TRBV7-9,TRBJ2-3,-,ASSQDQLANTDTQY
TRBV4-1,TRBJ2-7,-,ASSSHPGQDAYEQY
TRBV30,TRBJ2-7,-,FFNQKRAYEQY
TRBV6-5,TRBJ1-2,once,ASTQRRRIYGYT
TRBV28,TRBJ2-5,-,ASSQATGSKGGETQY
TRBV2,TRBJ1-2,few,ASSVQGTGGYT
TRBV7-6,TRBJ1-1,few,ASSPDRGHMEAF
TRBV2,TRBJ2-7,-,ASGFGAYEQY